This paragraph covers one T cell receptor (beta chain) sequence. This sample was included in a study of blood T cell repertoires in COVID-19. As for the study in general: PBMCs, B-cell-depleted T cells, or T cells were the source of the cDNA or gDNA that made up the material.

V was clipped by 3 bases and J by 1 base; unmatched bases: 6. CDR3 length: 16 residues. Germline V gives CDR1 LNHNV, CDR2 YYDKDF (reference sequence). How the authors handled the data: The assay estimated nucleated cells by amplifying reference gene primers. Sequencing was performed with immunoSEQ multiplex PCR; in TCRdb, only in-frame clones are kept and a portion is missing. V, J and clone size were drawn from that table, and D and trimming were deduced from the DNA. The sample holds about 190,000 clones; approximately 86% are singletons and the top ten take roughly 2.5%. Specimen: peripheral blood. The TCR sequence derives from a man in his forties with active or convalescent COVID-19. The rearrangement links TRBV15 to TRBJ2-7, with 10 bases that match TRBD1. DNA for the CDR3: TGTGCCACCAGCAGTCCCAGGACAGGGGGGTCCTACGAGCAGTACTTC. Protein sequence: CATSSPRTGGSYEQYF.